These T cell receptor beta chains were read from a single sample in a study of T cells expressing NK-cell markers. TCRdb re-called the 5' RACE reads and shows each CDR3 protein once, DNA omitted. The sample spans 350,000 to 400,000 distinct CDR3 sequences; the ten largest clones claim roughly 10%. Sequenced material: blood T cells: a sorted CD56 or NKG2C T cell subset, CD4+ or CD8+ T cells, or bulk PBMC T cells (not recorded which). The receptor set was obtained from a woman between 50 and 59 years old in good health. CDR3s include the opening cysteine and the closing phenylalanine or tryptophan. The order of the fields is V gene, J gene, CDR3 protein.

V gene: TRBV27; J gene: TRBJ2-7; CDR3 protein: CASSLSGGDYYEQYF
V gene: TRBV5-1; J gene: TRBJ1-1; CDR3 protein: CASSLEVVGGTEAFF
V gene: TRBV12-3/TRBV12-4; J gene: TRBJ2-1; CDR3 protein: CASSSSSRDRQQFF
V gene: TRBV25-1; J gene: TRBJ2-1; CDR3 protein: CASSDDRGDNEQFF
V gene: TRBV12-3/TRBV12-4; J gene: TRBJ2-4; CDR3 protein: CASRQGLENIQYF
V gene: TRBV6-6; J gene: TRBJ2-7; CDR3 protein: CASSGRDRGFYEQYF
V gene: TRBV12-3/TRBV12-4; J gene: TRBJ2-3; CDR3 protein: CASSLALKGLTDTQYF
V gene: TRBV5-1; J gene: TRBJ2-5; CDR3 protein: CASSAKQGAQETQYF
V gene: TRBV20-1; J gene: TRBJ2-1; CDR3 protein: CSARSTGIGWVDEQFF
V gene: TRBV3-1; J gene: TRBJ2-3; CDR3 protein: CASSQNNLNPEREGSTDTQYF
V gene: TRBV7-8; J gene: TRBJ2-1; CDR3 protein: CASLTSGKNEQFF
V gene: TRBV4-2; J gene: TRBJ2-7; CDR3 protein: CASSQDRLGEQYF
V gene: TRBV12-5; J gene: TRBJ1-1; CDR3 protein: CASGLVRGTEAFF
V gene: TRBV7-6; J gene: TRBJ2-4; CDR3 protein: CASSLEKAGLDGIQYF
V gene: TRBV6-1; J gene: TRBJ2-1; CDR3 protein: CASSGGTSRRYNEQFF
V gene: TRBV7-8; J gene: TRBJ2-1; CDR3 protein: CASSEGQAYSYNEQFF
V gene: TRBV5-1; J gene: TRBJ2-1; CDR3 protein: CASSLELAGVNEQFF